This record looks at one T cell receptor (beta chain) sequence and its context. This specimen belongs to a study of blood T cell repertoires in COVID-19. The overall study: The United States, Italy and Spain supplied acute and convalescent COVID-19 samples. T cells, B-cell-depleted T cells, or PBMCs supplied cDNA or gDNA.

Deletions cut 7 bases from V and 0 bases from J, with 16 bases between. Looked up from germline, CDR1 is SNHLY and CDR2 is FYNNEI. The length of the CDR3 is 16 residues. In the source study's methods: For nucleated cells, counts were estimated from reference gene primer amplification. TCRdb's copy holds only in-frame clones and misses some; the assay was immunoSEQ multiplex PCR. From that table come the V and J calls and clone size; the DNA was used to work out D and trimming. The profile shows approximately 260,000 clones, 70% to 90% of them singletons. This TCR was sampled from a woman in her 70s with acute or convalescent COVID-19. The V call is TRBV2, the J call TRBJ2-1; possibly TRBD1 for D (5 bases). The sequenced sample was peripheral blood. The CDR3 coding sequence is TGTGCCAGCAAACAGAAGGGGCCCTCCTCCTACAATGAGCAGTTCTTC. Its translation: CASKQKGPSSYNEQFF.